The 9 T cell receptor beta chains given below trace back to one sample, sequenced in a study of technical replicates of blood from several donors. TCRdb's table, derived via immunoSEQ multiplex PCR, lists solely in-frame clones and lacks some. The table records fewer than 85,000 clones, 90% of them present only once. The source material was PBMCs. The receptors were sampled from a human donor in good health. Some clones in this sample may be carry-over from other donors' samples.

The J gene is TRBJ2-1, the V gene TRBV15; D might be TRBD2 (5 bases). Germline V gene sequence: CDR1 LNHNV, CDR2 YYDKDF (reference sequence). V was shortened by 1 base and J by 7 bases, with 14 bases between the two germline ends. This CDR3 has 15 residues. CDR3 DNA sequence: TGTGCCACCAGCAGAGGAGGGAGCTTTAATAATGAGCAGTTCTTC. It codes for CATSRGGSFNNEQFF.

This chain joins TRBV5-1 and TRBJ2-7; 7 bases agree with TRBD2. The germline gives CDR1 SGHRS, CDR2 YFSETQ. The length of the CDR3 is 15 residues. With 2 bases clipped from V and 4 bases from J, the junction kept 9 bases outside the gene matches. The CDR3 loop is CASSLLSGERYEQYF. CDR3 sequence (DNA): TGCGCCAGCAGCTTACTAAGCGGGGAGAGGTACGAGCAGTACTTC.

The CDR3 sequence: CASSLGRGAYEQYF. The CDR3 region has the DNA TGTGCCAGCAGCTTAGGGCGCGGCGCCTACGAGCAGTACTTC. This sequence joins TRBV7-2 and TRBJ2-7; no firm D call. The CDR3 consists of 14 residues. The germline V and J ends were trimmed by 1 base and 2 bases, with 9 bases remaining between them. The germline gives CDR1 SGHTA, CDR2 FQGNSA.

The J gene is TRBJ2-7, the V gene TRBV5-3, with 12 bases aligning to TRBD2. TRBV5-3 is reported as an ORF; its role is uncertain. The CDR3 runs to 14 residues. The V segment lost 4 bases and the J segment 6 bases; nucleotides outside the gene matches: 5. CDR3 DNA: TGTGCCAGAAGCCCGGGACTAGCGGGCCGCGAGCAGTACTTC. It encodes CARSPGLAGREQYF.

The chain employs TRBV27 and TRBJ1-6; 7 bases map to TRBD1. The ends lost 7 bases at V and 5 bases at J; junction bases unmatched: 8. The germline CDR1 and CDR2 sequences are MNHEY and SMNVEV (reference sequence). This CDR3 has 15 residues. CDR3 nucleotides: TGTGCCAGCACTCGACGGGGACAGAATAATTCACCCCTCCACTTT. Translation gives CASTRRGQNNSPLHF.

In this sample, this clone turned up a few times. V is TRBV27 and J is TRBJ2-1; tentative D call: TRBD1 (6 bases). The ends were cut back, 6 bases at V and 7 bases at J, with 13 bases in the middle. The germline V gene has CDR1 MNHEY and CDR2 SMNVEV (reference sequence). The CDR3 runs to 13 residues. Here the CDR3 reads CASRRQGINEQFF. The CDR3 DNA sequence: TGTGCCAGCAGAAGGCAGGGGATAAATGAGCAGTTCTTC.

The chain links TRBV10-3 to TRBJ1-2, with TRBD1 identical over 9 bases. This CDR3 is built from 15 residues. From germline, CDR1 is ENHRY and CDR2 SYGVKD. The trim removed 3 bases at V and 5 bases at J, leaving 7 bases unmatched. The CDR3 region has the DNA TGTGCCATCAGTGATATACAGGGGGCTACTTATGGCTACACCTTC. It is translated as CAISDIQGATYGYTF.

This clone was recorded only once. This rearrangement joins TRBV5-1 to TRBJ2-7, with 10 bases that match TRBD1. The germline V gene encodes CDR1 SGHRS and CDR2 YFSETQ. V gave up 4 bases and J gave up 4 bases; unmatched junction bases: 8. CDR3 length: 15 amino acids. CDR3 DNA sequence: TGCGCCAGCAGCCCAGAGGACAGGGGGTCGTACGAGCAGTACTTC. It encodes CASSPEDRGSYEQYF.

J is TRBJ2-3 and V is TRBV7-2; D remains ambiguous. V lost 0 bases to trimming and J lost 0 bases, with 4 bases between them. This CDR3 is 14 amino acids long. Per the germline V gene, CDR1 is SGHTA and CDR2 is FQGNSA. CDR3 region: CASSLARSTDTQYF. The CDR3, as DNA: TGTGCCAGCAGCTTAGCGCGGAGCACAGATACGCAGTATTTT.